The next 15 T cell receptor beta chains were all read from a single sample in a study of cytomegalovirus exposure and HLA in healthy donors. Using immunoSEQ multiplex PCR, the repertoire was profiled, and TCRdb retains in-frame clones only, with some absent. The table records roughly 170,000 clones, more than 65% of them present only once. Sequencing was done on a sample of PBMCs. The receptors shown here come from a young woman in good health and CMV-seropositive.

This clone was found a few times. This chain's CDR3 is CASSLRGTKSPLHF. The CDR3 nucleotides read TGTGCCAGCAGCCTCCGGGGTACGAAATCACCCCTCCACTTT. This chain connects TRBV7-3 to TRBJ1-6; D remains unclear. Germline assignment: CDR1 SGHTA and CDR2 FQGTGA. The CDR3 consists of 14 residues. V lost 5 bases, J lost 10 bases, and 15 bases lay in between.

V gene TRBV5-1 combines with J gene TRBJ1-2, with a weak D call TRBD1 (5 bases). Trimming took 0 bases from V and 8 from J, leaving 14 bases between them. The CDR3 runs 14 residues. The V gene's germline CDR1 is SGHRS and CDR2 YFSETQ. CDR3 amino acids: CASSLEPQGLGYTF. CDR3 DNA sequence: TGCGCCAGCAGCTTGGAGCCGCAGGGATTAGGCTACACCTTC.

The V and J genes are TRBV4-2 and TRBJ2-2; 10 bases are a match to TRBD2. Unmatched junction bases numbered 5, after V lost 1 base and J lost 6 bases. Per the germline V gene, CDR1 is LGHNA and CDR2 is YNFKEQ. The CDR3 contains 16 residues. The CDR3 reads CASSQVSGGAPGELFF. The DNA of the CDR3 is TGTGCCAGCAGCCAAGTAAGCGGGGGGGCCCCCGGGGAGCTGTTTTTT.

The CDR3 DNA follows: TGCGCCAGCAGCTCCTCGGGGTCTGGGTCCGGGGAGCTGTTTTTT. Protein: CASSSSGSGSGELFF. The chain combines TRBV5-1 with TRBJ2-2, with a weak D call TRBD2 (5 bases). The CDR3 runs to 15 residues. V was trimmed by 3 bases and J by 6 bases, leaving 15 bases between them. Germline V lookup: CDR1 SGHRS, CDR2 YFSETQ.

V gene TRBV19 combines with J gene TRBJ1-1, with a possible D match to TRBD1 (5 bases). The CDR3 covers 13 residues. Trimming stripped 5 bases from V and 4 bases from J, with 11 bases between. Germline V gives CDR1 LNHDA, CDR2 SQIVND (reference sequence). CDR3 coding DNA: TGTGCCAGTAGTGAAGACAGAGGCACTGAAGCTTTCTTT. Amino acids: CASSEDRGTEAFF.

In DNA form, the CDR3 reads TGTGCCAGCAGCCAAGAGCAGGGGGGACAGCCCCAGCATTTT. This gives the protein CASSQEQGGQPQHF. The chain combines TRBV4-2 with TRBJ1-5, with 7 bases that match TRBD1. CDR1 is LGHNA and CDR2 is YNFKEQ in the germline V gene. Trimming took 0 bases from V and 7 from J; bases not matched to a gene: 3. The CDR3 sequence is 14 residues long.

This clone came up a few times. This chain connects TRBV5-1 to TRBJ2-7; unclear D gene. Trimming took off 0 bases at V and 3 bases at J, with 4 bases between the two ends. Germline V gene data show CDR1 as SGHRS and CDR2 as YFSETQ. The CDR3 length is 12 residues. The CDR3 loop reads CASSLDGYEQYF. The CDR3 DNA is TGCGCCAGCAGCTTGGACGGCTACGAGCAGTACTTC.

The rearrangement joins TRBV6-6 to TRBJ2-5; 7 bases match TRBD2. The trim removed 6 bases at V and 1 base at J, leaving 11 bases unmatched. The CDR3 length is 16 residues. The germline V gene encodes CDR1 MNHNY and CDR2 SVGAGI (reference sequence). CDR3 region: CASSSQRGHFQETQYF. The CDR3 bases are TGTGCCAGCAGCTCCCAGCGGGGCCACTTCCAAGAGACCCAGTACTTC.

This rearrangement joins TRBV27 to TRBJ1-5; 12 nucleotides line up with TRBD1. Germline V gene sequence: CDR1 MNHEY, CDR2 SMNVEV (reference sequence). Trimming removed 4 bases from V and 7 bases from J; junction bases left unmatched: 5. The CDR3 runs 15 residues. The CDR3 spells CASSSGTGGRQPQHF. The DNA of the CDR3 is TGTGCCAGCAGTTCGGGGACAGGGGGCAGGCAGCCCCAGCATTTT.

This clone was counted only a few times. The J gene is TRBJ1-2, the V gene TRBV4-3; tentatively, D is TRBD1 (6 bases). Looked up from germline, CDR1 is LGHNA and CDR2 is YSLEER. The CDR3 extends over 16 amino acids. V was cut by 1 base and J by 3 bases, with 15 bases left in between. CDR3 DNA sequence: TGCGCCAGCAGCCAAGTCCACTTGGGGGCGGACTATGGCTACACCTTC. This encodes CASSQVHLGADYGYTF.

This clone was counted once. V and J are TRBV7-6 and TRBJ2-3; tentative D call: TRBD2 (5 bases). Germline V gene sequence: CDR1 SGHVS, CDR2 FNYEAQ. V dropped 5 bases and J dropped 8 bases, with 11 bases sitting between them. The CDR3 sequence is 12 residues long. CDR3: CASSQLEGTQYF. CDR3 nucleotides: TGTGCCAGCAGCCAACTAGAGGGTACGCAGTATTTT.

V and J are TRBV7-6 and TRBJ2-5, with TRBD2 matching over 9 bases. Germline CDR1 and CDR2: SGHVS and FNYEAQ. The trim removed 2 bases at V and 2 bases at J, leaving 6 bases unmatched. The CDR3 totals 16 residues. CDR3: CASSLRASGEQETQYF. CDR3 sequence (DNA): TGTGCCAGCAGCTTACGCGCTAGCGGGGAGCAAGAGACCCAGTACTTC.

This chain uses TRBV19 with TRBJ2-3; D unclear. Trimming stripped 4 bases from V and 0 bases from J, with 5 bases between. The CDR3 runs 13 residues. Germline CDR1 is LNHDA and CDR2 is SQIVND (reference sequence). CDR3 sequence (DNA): TGTGCCAGTAGTACCCCTAGCACAGATACGCAGTATTTT. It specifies CASSTPSTDTQYF.

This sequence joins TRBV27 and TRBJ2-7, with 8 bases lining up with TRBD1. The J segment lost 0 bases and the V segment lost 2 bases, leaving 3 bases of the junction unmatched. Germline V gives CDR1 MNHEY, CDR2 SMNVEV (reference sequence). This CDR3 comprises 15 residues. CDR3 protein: CASSLLGQASYEQYF. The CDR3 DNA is TGTGCCAGCAGTTTACTGGGACAGGCCTCCTACGAGCAGTACTTC.

CDR3: CASAGFSTNEKLFF. As DNA, the CDR3 is TGCGCCAGCGCAGGATTTTCGACTAATGAAAAACTGTTTTTT. This chain uses TRBV5-1 with TRBJ1-4; D not certain. Germline-derived CDR1 and CDR2 are SGHRS and YFSETQ. This CDR3 has 14 residues. The V gene lost 7 bases and the J gene lost 2 bases, with 12 bases spanning the gap.